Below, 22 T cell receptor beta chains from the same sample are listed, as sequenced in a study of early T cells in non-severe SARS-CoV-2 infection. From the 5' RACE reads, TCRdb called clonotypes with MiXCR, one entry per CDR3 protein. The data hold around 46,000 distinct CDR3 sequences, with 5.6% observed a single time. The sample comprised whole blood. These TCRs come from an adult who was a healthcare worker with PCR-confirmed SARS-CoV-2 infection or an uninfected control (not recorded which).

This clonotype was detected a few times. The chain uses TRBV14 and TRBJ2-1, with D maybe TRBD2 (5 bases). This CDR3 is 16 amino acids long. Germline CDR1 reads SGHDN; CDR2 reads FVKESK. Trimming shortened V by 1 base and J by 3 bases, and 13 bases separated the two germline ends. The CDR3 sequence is CASSQGGKGLYNEQFF. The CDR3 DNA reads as TGTGCCAGCAGCCAAGGAGGGAAGGGCCTCTACAATGAGCAGTTCTTC. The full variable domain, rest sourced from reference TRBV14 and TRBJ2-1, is EAGVTQFPSHSVIEKGQTVTLRCDPISGHDNLYWYRRVMGKEIKFLLHFVKESKQDESGMPNNRFLAERTGGTYSTLKVQPAELEDSGVYFCASSQGGKGLYNEQFFGPGTRLTVL.

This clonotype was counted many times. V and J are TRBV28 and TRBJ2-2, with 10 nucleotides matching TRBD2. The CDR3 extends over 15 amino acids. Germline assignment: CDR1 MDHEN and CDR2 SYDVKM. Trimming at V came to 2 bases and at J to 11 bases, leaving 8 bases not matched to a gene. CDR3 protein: CASSLGLAVDGELFF. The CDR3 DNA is TGTGCCAGCAGTTTAGGACTAGCGGTGGACGGAGAGCTGTTTTTT.

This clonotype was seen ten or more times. CDR3 sequence (DNA): TGTGCCAGCAGTCCAGCCGACGGGAACTCCTACGAGCAGTACTTC. Its translation is CASSPADGNSYEQYF. The chain has TRBV12-3 or TRBV12-4 and TRBJ2-7; TRBD2 might be the D (5 bases). The length of the CDR3 is 15 residues. V was trimmed by 5 bases and J by 0 bases, leaving 14 bases between them.

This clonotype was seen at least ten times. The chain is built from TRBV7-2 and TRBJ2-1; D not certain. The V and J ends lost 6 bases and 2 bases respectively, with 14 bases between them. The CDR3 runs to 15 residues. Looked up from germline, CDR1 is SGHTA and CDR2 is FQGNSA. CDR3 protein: CASRDQRRPYNEQFF. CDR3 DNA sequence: TGTGCCAGCAGAGATCAACGGAGACCCTACAATGAGCAGTTCTTC.

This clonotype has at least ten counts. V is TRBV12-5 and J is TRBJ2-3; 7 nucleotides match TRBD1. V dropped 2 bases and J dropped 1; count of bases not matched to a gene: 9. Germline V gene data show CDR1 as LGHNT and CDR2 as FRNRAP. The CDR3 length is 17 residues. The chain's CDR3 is CASGLRPTGQGTDTQYF. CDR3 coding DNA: TGTGCTAGTGGTTTGCGCCCGACAGGGCAGGGCACAGATACGCAGTATTTT. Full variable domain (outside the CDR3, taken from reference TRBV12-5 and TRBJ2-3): DARVTQTPRHKVTEMGQEVTMRCQPILGHNTVFWYRQTMMQGLELLAYFRNRAPLDDSGMPKDRFSAEMPDATLATLKIQPSEPRDSAVYFCASGLRPTGQGTDTQYFGPGTRLTVL.

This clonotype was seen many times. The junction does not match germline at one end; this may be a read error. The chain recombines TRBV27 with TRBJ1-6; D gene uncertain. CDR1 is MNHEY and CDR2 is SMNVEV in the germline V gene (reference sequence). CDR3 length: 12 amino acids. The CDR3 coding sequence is TGTGCCAGCAGTTCCTCTAATTCACCCCTCCACTTT. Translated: CASSSSNSPLHF.

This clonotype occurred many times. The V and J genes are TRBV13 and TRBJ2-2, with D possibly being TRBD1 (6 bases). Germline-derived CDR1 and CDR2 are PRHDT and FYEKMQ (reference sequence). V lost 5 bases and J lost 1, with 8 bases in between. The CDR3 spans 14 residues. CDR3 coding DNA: TGTGCCAGCAGCGAGGGACAGAACACCGGGGAGCTGTTTTTT. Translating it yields CASSEGQNTGELFF.

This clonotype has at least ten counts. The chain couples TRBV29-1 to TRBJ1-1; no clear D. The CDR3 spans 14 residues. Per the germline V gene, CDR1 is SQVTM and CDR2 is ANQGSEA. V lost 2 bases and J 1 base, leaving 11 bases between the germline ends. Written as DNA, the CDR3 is TGCAGCGTTGAAAATGGGGTGACGAACACTGAAGCTTTCTTT. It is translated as CSVENGVTNTEAFF.

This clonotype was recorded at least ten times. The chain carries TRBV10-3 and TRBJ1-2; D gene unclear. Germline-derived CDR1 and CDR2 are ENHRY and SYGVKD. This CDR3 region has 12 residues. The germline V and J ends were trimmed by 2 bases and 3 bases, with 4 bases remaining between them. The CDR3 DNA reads TGTGCCATCAGTGAGGTTGACTATGGCTACACCTTC. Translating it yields CAISEVDYGYTF.

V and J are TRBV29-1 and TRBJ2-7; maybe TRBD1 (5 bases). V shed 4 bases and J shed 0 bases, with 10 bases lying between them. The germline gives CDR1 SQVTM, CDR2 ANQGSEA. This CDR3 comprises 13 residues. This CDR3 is CSVGQYSSYEQYF. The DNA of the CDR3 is TGCAGCGTTGGACAGTATAGCTCCTACGAGCAGTACTTC.

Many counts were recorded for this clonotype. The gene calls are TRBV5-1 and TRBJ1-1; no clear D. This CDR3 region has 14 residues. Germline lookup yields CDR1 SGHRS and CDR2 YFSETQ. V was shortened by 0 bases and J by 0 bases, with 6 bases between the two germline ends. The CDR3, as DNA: TGCGCCAGCAGCTTGGGGTTGGTGAACACTGAAGCTTTCTTT. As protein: CASSLGLVNTEAFF. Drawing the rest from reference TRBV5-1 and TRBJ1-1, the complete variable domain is KAGVTQTPRYLIKTRGQQVTLSCSPISGHRSVSWYQQTPGQGLQFLFEYFSETQRNKGNFPGRFSGRQFSNSRSEMNVSTLELGDSALYLCASSLGLVNTEAFFGQGTRLTVV.

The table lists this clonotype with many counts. The CDR3 nucleotides read TGTGCCAGCAGTATACTAGCGGGAGGGCTAAATGAGCAGTTCTTC. Translating it yields CASSILAGGLNEQFF. V usage is TRBV12-3 or TRBV12-4 and J usage is TRBJ2-1, with 13 bases aligning to TRBD2. Trimming cost V 5 bases and J 7 bases; bases outside gene matches: 5. CDR3 length equals 15 residues.

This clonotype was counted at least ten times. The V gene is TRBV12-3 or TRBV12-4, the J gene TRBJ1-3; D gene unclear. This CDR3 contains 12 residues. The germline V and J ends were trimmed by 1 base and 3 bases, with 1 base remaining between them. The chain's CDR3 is CASSLGGNTIYF. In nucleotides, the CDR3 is TGTGCCAGCAGTTTAGGTGGAAACACCATATATTTT.

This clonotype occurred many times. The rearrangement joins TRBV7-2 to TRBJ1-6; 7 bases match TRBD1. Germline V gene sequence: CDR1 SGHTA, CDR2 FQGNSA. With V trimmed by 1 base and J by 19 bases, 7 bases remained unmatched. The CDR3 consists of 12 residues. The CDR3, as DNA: TGTGCCAGCAGCTTAGTTACAGGGGTTTTTCACTTT. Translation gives CASSLVTGVFHF. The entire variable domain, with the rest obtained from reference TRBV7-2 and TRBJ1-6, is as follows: GAGVSQSPSNKVTEKGKDVELRCDPISGHTALYWYRQSLGQGLEFLIYFQGNSAPDKSGLPSDRFSAERTGGSVSTLTIQRTQQEDSAVYLCASSLVTGVFHFGNGTRLTVT.

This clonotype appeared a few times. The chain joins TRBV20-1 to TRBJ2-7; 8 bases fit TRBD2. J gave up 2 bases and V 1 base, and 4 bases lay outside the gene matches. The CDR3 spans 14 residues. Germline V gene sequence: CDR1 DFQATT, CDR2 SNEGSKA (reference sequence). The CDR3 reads CSARGDSGAYEQYF. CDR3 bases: TGCAGTGCTAGAGGTGATAGCGGGGCCTACGAGCAGTACTTC.

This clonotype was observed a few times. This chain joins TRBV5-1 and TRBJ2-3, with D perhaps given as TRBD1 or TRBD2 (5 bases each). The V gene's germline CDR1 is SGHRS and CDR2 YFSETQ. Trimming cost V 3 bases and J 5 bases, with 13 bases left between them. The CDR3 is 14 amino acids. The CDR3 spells CASSSAGGGDTQYF. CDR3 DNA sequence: TGCGCCAGCAGCTCCGCCGGTGGGGGAGATACGCAGTATTTT.

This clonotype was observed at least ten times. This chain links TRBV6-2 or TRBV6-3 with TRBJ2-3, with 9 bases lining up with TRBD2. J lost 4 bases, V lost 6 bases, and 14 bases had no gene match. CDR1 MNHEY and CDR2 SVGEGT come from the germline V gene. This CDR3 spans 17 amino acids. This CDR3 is CASSPHPGLAKSDTQYF. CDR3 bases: TGTGCCAGCAGCCCGCACCCGGGACTAGCTAAATCAGATACGCAGTATTTT.

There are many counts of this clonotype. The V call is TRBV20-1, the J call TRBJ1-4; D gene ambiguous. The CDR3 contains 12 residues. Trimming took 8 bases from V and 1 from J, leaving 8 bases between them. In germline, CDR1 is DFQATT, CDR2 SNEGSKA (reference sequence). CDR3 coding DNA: TGCAGTTCCCTCGTAACTAATGAAAAACTGTTTTTT. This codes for CSSLVTNEKLFF.

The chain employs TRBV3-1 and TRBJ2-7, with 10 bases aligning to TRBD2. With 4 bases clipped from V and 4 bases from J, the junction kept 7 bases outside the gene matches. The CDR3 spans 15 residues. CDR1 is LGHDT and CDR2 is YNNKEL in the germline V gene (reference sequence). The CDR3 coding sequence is TGTGCCAGCAGCCCACCGGGACTAGCGCTTTACGAGCAGTACTTC. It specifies CASSPPGLALYEQYF.

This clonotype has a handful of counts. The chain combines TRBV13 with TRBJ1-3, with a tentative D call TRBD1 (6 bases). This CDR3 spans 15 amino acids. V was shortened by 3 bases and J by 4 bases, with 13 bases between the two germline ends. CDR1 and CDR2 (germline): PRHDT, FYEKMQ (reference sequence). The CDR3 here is CASSLNRVSGNTIYF. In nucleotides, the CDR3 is TGTGCCAGCAGCTTGAACAGGGTTTCGGGAAACACCATATATTTT.

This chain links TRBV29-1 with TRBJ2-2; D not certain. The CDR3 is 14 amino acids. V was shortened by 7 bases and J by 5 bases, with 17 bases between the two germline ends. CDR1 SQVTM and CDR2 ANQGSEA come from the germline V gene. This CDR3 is CSAGPRLETGELFF. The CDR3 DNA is TGCAGCGCCGGCCCCCGGTTGGAAACCGGGGAGCTGTTTTTT.

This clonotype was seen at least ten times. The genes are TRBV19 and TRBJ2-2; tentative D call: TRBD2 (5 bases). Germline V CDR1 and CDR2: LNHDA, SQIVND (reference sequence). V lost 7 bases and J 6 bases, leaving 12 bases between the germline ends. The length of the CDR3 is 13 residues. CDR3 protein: CASNMYSAGELFF. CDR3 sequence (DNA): TGTGCCAGTAATATGTATAGCGCCGGGGAGCTGTTTTTT.